Described below is a single TCR beta chain sequence and its context. This sample was included in a study of blood T cell repertoires in COVID-19. Sequenced by immunoSEQ multiplex PCR; TCRdb stores in-frame clones only, minus some. The data show 200,000 to 250,000 clones, 86% seen once. Germline V gene lookup returns CDR1 SGHDT and CDR2 YYEEEE. The CDR3 sequence is 14 residues long. V lost 2 bases, J lost 6 bases, and 5 bases stayed unmatched. The specimen was peripheral blood. The chain carries TRBV5-6 and TRBJ2-3; 8 nucleotides match TRBD2. This clonotype was obtained from a man aged 30 to 39 who had recovered from COVID-19. The CDR3 nucleotides read TGTGCCAGCAGCTTAGGACTAGCCTCGGATACGCAGTATTTT. This translates into CASSLGLASDTQYF.